This TCR beta chain originates from a study of CD8 T cells in ankylosing spondylitis. Study-wide findings and caveats: It appeared that ankylosing spondylitis blood was characterized by a TCR beta motif of about 8 highly homologous variants.

The CDR3 covers 14 residues. Per germline, CDR1 SGHTA and CDR2 FQGNSA. V lost 1 base to trimming and J lost 3 bases, with 10 bases between them. This clonotype was observed many times. Its antigen is currently unknown. TCRdb passed the 5' RACE reads through MiXCR, listing each CDR3 protein once. The table lists a few hundred thousand distinct CDR3 sequences, about 20% of them singletons. Sequencing input: blood, either unsorted or a sorted T cell fraction (not recorded which). This TCR derives from a male donor with ankylosing spondylitis. V and J are TRBV7-2 and TRBJ2-7; a possible D gene is TRBD2 (6 bases). The DNA for the CDR3 is TGTGCCAGCAGCTTAGAAGGGGACTTCTACGAGCAGTACTTC. This gives the protein CASSLEGDFYEQYF.